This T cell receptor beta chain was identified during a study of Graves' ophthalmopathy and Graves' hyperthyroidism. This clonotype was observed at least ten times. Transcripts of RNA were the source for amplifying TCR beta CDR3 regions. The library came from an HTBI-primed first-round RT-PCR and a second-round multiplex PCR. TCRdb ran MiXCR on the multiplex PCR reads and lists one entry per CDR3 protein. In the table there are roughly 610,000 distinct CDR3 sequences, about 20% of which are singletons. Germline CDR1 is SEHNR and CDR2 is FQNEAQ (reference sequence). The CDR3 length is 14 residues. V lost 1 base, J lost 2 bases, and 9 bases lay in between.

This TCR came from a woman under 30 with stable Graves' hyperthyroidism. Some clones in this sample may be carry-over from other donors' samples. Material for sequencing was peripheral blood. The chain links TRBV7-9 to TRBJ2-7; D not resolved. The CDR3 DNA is TGTGCCAGCAGCTTAGAACAGAGAGCCTACGAGCAGTACTTC. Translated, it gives CASSLEQRAYEQYF.